One sample yielded the 15 T cell receptor beta chains listed below, sequenced in a study of cytomegalovirus exposure and HLA in healthy donors. The PCR contained 60 Vbeta and 13 Jbeta primers. Some clones are missing from TCRdb's copy, which holds only in-frame ones; the method was immunoSEQ multiplex PCR. The sample includes roughly 100,000 clones, 70% to 80% of them seen just once. Sequencing was done on a sample of PBMCs. These TCRs come from a man between 18 and 29 years old in good health and CMV-seropositive.

The gene calls are TRBV4-1 and TRBJ1-2; the D gene is possibly TRBD1 (5 bases). CDR1 MGHRA and CDR2 YSYEKL come from the germline V gene. The V and J ends lost 7 bases and 3 bases respectively, with 18 bases between them. This CDR3 is built from 15 residues. CDR3 residues: CASTHSGKKDYGYTF. For the CDR3, the DNA is TGCGCCAGCACCCACTCAGGGAAAAAGGACTATGGCTACACCTTC.

The chain combines TRBV28 with TRBJ1-5; D gene unclear. V dropped 6 bases and J dropped 4 bases, with 7 bases sitting between them. The CDR3 spans 12 residues. Germline values: CDR1 MDHEN, CDR2 SYDVKM. CDR3 region: CASSRRNQPQHF. The CDR3 DNA reads TGTGCCAGCAGCCGGAGAAATCAGCCCCAGCATTTT. The full variable domain, with the rest looked up from reference TRBV28 and TRBJ1-5, is DVKVTQSSRYLVKRTGEKVFLECVQDMDHENMFWYRQDPGLGLRLIYFSYDVKMKEKGDIPEGYSVSREKKERFSLILESASTNQTSMYLCASSRRNQPQHFGDGTRLSIL.

This chain links TRBV7-9 with TRBJ1-2; 9 bases match TRBD1. The CDR3 totals 13 residues. The germline V gene has CDR1 SEHNR and CDR2 FQNEAQ (reference sequence). V shed 6 bases and J 4 bases; nucleotides not matched to a gene: 3. The CDR3 DNA is TGTGCCAGCAGTTGGGACAGGGCCTATGGCTACACCTTC. Translated, it gives CASSWDRAYGYTF.

The V call is TRBV7-2, the J call TRBJ2-5; 10 nucleotides agree with TRBD2. Germline lookup yields CDR1 SGHTA and CDR2 FQGNSA. The CDR3 has 15 residues. The V segment lost 1 base and the J segment 4 bases; nucleotides outside the gene matches: 3. The CDR3 region has the DNA TGTGCCAGCAGCTTAGAGTTAGCGGGGGGAGAGACCCAGTACTTC. Protein sequence: CASSLELAGGETQYF.

CDR3 in amino acids: CAISDSSGGAGEQYF. The CDR3 DNA sequence: TGTGCCATCAGTGATTCTAGCGGGGGCGCCGGGGAGCAGTACTTC. The chain links TRBV10-3 to TRBJ2-7; 10 bases map to TRBD2. The J segment lost 7 bases and the V segment lost 3 bases, leaving 9 bases of the junction unmatched. CDR1 and CDR2 (germline): ENHRY, SYGVKD. The CDR3 consists of 15 residues.

CDR3 region: CASSLLQGLPGNTEAFF. DNA of the CDR3: TGTGCCAGCAGTTTATTGCAGGGGTTGCCCGGGAACACTGAAGCTTTCTTT. The chain couples TRBV27 to TRBJ1-1; D is perhaps TRBD1 (6 bases). This CDR3 region has 17 residues. Trimming left V 1 base short and J 1 base short, with 16 bases between. CDR1 MNHEY and CDR2 SMNVEV come from the germline V gene (reference sequence).

This clone was seen only once. The rearrangement joins TRBV5-1 to TRBJ2-7; 10 positions match TRBD1. V trimming: 0 bases; J trimming: 7 bases; junction bases outside the gene matches: 7. Germline lookup yields CDR1 SGHRS and CDR2 YFSETQ. The CDR3 consists of 15 residues. CDR3 in amino acids: CASSLERQGAWEQYF. In DNA form, the CDR3 reads TGCGCCAGCAGCTTGGAGAGACAGGGGGCATGGGAGCAGTACTTC.

The rearrangement uses TRBV11-2 and TRBJ1-5; 7 positions agree with TRBD1. CDR1 SGHAT and CDR2 FQNNGV come from the germline V gene. The CDR3 extends over 15 amino acids. Trimming removed 0 bases from V and 1 base from J; junction bases left unmatched: 0. The CDR3 nucleotides are TGTGCCAGCAGCTTAGAACAGGGGAGCAATCAGCCCCAGCATTTT. Its protein product is CASSLEQGSNQPQHF.

J is TRBJ1-2 and V is TRBV19, with TRBD1 matching 7 bases. The CDR3 has 13 amino acids. V trimming: 6 bases; J trimming: 4 bases; junction bases outside the gene matches: 5. Germline CDR1 and CDR2: LNHDA and SQIVND (reference sequence). The CDR3 DNA is TGTGCCAGTAGATCGGGACAGACCTATGGCTACACCTTC. Translated: CASRSGQTYGYTF.

This clone has a handful of counts. J is TRBJ2-5 and V is TRBV10-3, with TRBD1 matching over 7 bases. J lost 5 bases, V lost 3 bases, and 3 bases had no gene match. The CDR3 has 13 residues. Germline V gene data show CDR1 as ENHRY and CDR2 as SYGVKD. The CDR3 nucleotides read TGTGCCATCAGTGAACAAGGGGGCGAGACCCAGTACTTC. This translates into CAISEQGGETQYF.

The chain recombines TRBV4-1 with TRBJ2-2, with TRBD2 matching 10 bases. Unmatched junction bases numbered 15, after V lost 4 bases and J lost 7 bases. The length of the CDR3 is 18 residues. Germline V CDR1 and CDR2: MGHRA, YSYEKL. The CDR3 here is CASSPWGRAGGRGGELFF. DNA for the CDR3: TGCGCCAGCAGCCCGTGGGGACGAGCGGGGGGGAGGGGCGGGGAGCTGTTTTTT.

The chain uses TRBV7-9 and TRBJ1-5, with D possibly TRBD1 on 6 matching bases. Germline V gene lookup returns CDR1 SEHNR and CDR2 FQNEAQ (reference sequence). V was cut by 2 bases and J by 5 bases, with 13 bases left in between. CDR3 length equals 15 residues. The CDR3 nucleotides read TGTGCCAGCAGCTTACGAGGGGGTGGGGATCAGCCCCAGCATTTT. It yields the protein CASSLRGGGDQPQHF. Using reference TRBV7-9 and TRBJ1-5 for the parts outside the CDR3, the full variable domain is DTGVSQNPRHKITKRGQNVTFRCDPISEHNRLYWYRQTLGQGPEFLTYFQNEAQLEKSRLLSDRFSAERPKGSFSTLEIQRTEQGDSAMYLCASSLRGGGDQPQHFGDGTRLSIL.

The rearrangement links TRBV27 to TRBJ2-1, with TRBD2 matching 13 bases. V lost 6 bases and J lost 8; bases outside the gene matches: 10. CDR1 is MNHEY and CDR2 is SMNVEV in the germline V gene (reference sequence). The CDR3 length is 16 residues. The CDR3: CASSFSGLAGVYEQFF. DNA of the CDR3: TGTGCCAGCAGCTTCTCTGGACTAGCGGGAGTCTATGAGCAGTTCTTC.

V gene TRBV19 combines with J gene TRBJ1-4; 9 bases fit TRBD1. Germline V CDR1 and CDR2: LNHDA, SQIVND (reference sequence). This CDR3 is 15 amino acids long. With V trimmed by 4 bases and J by 6 bases, 6 bases remained unmatched. This CDR3 is CASSTTGTGYEKLFF. CDR3 DNA: TGTGCCAGTAGTACAACCGGGACAGGGTATGAAAAACTGTTTTTT.

V is TRBV27 and J is TRBJ1-5; maybe TRBD1 (6 bases). CDR3 length: 14 amino acids. Deletions cut 4 bases from V and 3 bases from J, with 10 bases between. The germline CDR1 and CDR2 sequences are MNHEY and SMNVEV (reference sequence). The CDR3 loop reads CASSSTGYNQPQHF. In DNA form, the CDR3 reads TGTGCCAGCAGTTCAACAGGGTACAATCAGCCCCAGCATTTT.